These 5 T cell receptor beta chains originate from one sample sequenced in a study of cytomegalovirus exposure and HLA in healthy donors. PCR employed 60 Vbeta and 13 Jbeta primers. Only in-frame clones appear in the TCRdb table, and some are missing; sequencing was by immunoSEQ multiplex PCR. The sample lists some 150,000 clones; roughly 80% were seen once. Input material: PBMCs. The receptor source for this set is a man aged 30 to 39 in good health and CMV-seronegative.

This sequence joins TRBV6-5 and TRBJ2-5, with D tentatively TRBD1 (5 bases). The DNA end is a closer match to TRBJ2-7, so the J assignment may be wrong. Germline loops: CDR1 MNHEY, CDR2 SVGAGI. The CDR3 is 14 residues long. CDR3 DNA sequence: TGTGCCAGCAGTTTCGGACAAGTAGCCTACGAGCAGTACTTC. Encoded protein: CASSFGQVAYEQYF.

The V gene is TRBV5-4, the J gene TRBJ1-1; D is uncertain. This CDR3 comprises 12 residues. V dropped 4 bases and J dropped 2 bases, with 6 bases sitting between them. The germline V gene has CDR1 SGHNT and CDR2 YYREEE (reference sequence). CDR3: CASSLINTEAFF. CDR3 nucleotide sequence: TGTGCCAGCAGCCTTATCAACACTGAAGCTTTCTTT.

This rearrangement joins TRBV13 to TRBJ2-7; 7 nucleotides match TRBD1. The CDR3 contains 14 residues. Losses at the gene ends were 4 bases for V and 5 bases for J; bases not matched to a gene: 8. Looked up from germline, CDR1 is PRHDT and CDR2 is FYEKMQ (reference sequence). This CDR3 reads CASSSQQGIHEQYF. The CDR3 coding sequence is TGTGCCAGCAGCTCCCAACAGGGGATCCACGAGCAGTACTTC.

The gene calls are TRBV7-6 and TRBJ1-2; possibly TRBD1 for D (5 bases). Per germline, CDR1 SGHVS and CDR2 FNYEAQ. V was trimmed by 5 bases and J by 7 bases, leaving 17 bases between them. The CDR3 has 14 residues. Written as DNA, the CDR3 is TGTGCCAGCAGCCTCCGGGGAGGGGCAGTTGGCTACACCTTC. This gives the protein CASSLRGGAVGYTF. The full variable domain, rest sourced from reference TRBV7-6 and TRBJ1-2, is GAGVSQSPRYKVTKRGQDVALRCDPISGHVSLYWYRQALGQGPEFLTYFNYEAQQDKSGLPNDRFSAERPEGSISTLTIQRTEQRDSAMYRCASSLRGGAVGYTFGSGTRLTVV.

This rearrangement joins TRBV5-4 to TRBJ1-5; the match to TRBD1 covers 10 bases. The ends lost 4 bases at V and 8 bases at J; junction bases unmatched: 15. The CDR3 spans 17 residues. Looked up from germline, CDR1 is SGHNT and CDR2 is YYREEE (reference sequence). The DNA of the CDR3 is TGTGCCAGCAGCCCACGTCCCGGGACAGGGGCAAGTGAGCCCCAGCATTTT. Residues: CASSPRPGTGASEPQHF.